This TCR beta chain was observed in a study of vaccination effects on CD4 cells after COVID-19 (dated by TCRdb to between 2021 and 2022). Regarding the study in general: Each participant got two doses of an mRNA SARS-CoV-2 vaccine, either BNT162b2 or mRNA-1273. In the study, cultures from other donors were sequenced using the Oncomine TCR Beta short-read assay on an Illumina iSeq 100. The full study included fewer than eleven COVID-19 convalescent patients and several SARS-CoV-2-naive healthy vaccine recipients. SARS-CoV-2 spike-specific CD4+ TCR repertoires were compared before and after mRNA vaccination in COVID-19 convalescent patients and in infection-naive vaccine recipients. Pre-vaccine samples were drawn from a couple of convalescent patients 16 days and one week before the first dose, at 142 and 148 days after COVID-19 diagnosis.

The CDR3 numbers 15 residues from cysteine through phenylalanine. The entry retains the CDR3 DNA only, 45 bases that are in frame from base 1. Sequences SGDLS (CDR1) and YYNGEE (CDR2) are obtained from the germline V gene. Relative to germline, V is 0 bases shorter and J is 5 bases shorter, with 14 bases between their ends. Broader findings and caveats from the paper: The study was limited by a small number of convalescent patients and lacked early post-infection timepoints. Marked clonal contraction was observed in both infection-induced and vaccine-induced clones at late post-vaccination timepoints, consistent with waning T cell responses. In convalescent patients, the post-vaccine spike-reactive repertoire consisted mainly of new vaccine-induced clones, largely distinct from infection-induced clones.

To identify antigen-specific CD4+ T cell clonotypes by their expansion, the ViraFEST assay first stimulated PBMC with viral peptide pools and then applied TCR sequencing. After about 10 days of culture, CD4+ T cells were isolated with the EasySep CD4+ T cell isolation kit. PCR-confirmed SARS-CoV-2 infection had occurred in convalescent patients between March and December 2020, before the Alpha, Beta and Delta variants emerged in the United States. Approximately 2 million PBMC per well were cultured with approximately 10 ug/ml peptides in IMDM containing roughly 5% human AB serum, 10 IU/ml IL-2 and gentamicin. On days 3 and 7, half of the culture medium was replaced with fresh IL-2-containing medium. Unless noted otherwise, every peptide stimulation condition was grown in triplicate wells. PBMC were separated from whole blood using Ficoll-Paque Plus gradient centrifugation and were then either cryopreserved at -140C or used fresh. Genomic DNA was extracted from cultured CD4+ T cells with the QIAamp micro DNA kit.

The method was the immunoSEQ multiplex PCR assay. DNA from the cultured and isolated CD4+ T cells underwent TCR beta CDR3 sequencing. Regarding the original processing steps: Non-productive TCR sequences were discarded, and reads were trimmed to the CDR3 region, with only CDR3s of 7 or more amino acids retained. Antigen-specific clonotypes were identified with the MANAFEST web app by comparing expansion in peptide wells against reference cultures. Positive clones required FDR<0.05 expansion versus reference and all other wells, odds ratio above 5, and frequency above 0.1% in two replicate wells. Cross-reactive clonotypes were defined as significantly expanded in SARS-CoV-2 spike wells and in at least one common cold coronavirus spike condition. Using the stringdist R package, CDR3 similarity was measured by Levenshtein distance, and unrooted trees were constructed with ape in R 3.6.1. The source is immuneACCESS, and TCRdb retained only in-frame sequences with V and J called. Part of the clones is not carried over; for the studies checked, unresolved V genes explain less than half of this, and the remainder is unexplained. V and J calls and clone size are as listed in that table; D and trimming were resolved from the DNA. The sample records about 45,000 clones, roughly four fifths of which are singletons. Over 25% of the sample is taken by the ten largest.

Remarks on this clone: There is no known antigen for this receptor. Per-nucleotide qualities are absent, and no much larger clonotype sits a single base away.

The sequence joins TRBV9 to TRBJ1-1; the D gene assignment is ambiguous. This specimen consisted of CD4+ T cells from PBMCs cultured with a peptide pool, obtained before COVID-19 vaccination. The receptor was derived from a human donor who had a prior SARS-CoV-2 infection. Here the CDR3 is given as CASSVDTSRETEAFF. The nucleotide sequence is TGTGCCAGCAGCGTAGACACATCCCGGGAGACTGAAGCTTTCTTT.